The following is a T cell receptor (beta chain) sequence with its context. This specimen comes from a study of control samples from healthy donors and cancer patients. The CDR3 runs to 13 residues. CDR1 and CDR2 from the germline V gene are KGHDR and SFDVKD. V was pared by 9 bases and J by 5 bases, with 12 bases between. The data were produced by immunoSEQ multiplex PCR, yet TCRdb's version contains in-frame clones alone and is incomplete. This repertoire shows 40,000 to 55,000 clones, about nine tenths found once; its top ten account for approximately 1.4%. The receptor was derived from a man aged 35-49 years with colorectal cancer. Material: PBMCs. The chain links TRBV24-1 to TRBJ2-2, with D possibly being TRBD1 or TRBD2 (5 bases each). The CDR3 nucleotides read TGTGCCACCTCCGGGACGGGGACCGGGGAGCTGTTTTTT. Encoded protein: CATSGTGTGELFF.